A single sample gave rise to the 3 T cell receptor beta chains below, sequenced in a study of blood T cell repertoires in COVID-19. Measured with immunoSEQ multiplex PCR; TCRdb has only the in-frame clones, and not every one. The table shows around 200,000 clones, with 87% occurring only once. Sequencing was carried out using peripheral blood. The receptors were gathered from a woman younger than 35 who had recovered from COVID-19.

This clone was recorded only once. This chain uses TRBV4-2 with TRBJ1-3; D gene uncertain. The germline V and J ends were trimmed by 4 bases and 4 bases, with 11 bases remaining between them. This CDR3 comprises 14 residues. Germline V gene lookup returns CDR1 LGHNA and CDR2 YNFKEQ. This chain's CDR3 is CASSPSDSGNTIYF. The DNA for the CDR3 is TGTGCCAGCAGCCCTTCCGACTCCGGAAACACCATATATTTT.

CDR3: CASRQGSNQPQHF. In DNA form, the CDR3 reads TGTGCCAGCAGACAGGGGAGCAATCAGCCCCAGCATTTT. This chain joins TRBV2 and TRBJ1-5, with 7 bases aligning to TRBD1. Germline CDR1 SNHLY, CDR2 FYNNEI. J gave up 1 base and V 6 bases, and 0 bases lay outside the gene matches. The CDR3 covers 13 residues. The complete variable domain, with remaining parts taken from reference TRBV2 and TRBJ1-5, reads EPEVTQTPSHQVTQMGQEVILRCVPISNHLYFYWYRQILGQKVEFLVSFYNNEISEKSEIFDDQFSVERPDGSNFTLKIRSTKLEDSAMYFCASRQGSNQPQHFGDGTRLSIL.

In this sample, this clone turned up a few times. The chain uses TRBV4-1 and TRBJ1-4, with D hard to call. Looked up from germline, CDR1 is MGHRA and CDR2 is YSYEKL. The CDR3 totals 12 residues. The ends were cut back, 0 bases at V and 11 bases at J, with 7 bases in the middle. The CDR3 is CASSQDLSKLFF. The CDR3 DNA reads TGCGCCAGCAGCCAAGATCTGAGCAAACTGTTTTTT.